This TCR beta chain was observed in a study of cytomegalovirus exposure and HLA in healthy donors. About the research overall: Of all 400 or so donors who were genotyped, about 80% belonged to the Caucasian-associated ancestry cluster.

There are 15 residues in the CDR3. The V end lost 4 bases, the J end lost 1 base, and 9 bases lay between the germline ends. Germline V gives CDR1 SGDLS, CDR2 YYNGEE. A remark on this clone: Its antigen is not known.

PCR was performed using 60 Vbeta and 13 Jbeta primers. Libraries were prepared by immunoSEQ multiplex PCR; TCRdb keeps only in-frame clonotypes and omits some of them. The data contain about 150,000 clones, around 9% of them seen just once; the ten biggest clones take up 6.5% to 9%. Study results and limitations: Diagnosis of cytomegalovirus status made by the classifier reportedly showed high specificity and sensitivity.

This clonotype originated in a middle-aged woman in good health and CMV-seropositive. The sample taken for sequencing was PBMCs. The V and J genes are TRBV9 and TRBJ2-6, with D possibly matching TRBD1 (5 bases). The CDR3 spells CASSLRQSGANVLTF. The CDR3 DNA sequence: TGTGCCAGCAGCCTAAGACAGTCTGGGGCCAACGTCCTGACTTTC.